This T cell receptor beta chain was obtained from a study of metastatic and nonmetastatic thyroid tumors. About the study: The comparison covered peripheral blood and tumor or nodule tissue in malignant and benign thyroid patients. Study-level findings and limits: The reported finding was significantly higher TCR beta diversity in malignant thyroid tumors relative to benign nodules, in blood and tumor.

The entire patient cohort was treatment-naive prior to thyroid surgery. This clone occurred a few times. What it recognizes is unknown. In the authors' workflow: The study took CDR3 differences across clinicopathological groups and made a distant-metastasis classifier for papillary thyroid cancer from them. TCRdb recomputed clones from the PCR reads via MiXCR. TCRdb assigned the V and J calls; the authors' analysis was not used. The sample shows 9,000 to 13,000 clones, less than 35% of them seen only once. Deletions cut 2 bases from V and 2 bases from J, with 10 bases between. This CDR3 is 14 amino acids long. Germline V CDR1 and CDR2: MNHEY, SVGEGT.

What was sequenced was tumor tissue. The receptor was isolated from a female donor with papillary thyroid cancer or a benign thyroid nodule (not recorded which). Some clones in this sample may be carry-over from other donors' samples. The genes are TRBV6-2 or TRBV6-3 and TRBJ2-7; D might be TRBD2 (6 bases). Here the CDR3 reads CASSYDWGAYEQYF. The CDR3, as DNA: TGTGCCAGCAGTTACGACTGGGGGGCCTACGAGCAGTACTTC.